These 5 T cell receptor beta chains came from one sample sequenced in a study of PD-1 blockade in classical Hodgkin lymphoma. The data were produced by immunoSEQ multiplex PCR, yet TCRdb's version contains in-frame clones alone and is incomplete. Here the sample spans about 27,000 clones, over 60% being singletons. No patient escaped relapse after autologous stem cell transplantation, and brentuximab vedotin exposure varied. Magnetic negative selection of thawed PBMCs was the method by which CD4+ T cells were purified. Specimen: CD4+ T cells from blood, collected at baseline. The receptor set was obtained from a human donor with classical Hodgkin lymphoma.

J is TRBJ2-3 and V is TRBV7-2, with unresolved D. CDR3 size: 14 residues. CDR1 SGHTA and CDR2 FQGNSA come from the germline V gene. V was pared by 5 bases and J by 4 bases, with 13 bases between. CDR3 in DNA: TGTGCCAGCAGCCCTATGGTTGTGGCAGATACGCAGTATTTT. Its protein is CASSPMVVADTQYF.

The V gene is TRBV9, the J gene TRBJ2-2; 14 bases map to TRBD2. CDR1 SGDLS and CDR2 YYNGEE come from the germline V gene. V was pared by 3 bases and J by 3 bases, with 7 bases of the junction left unmatched. The CDR3 is 18 residues long. CDR3 nucleotide sequence: TGTGCCAGCAGCGACCCGACTAGCGGGGGGGCGGACACCGGGGAGCTGTTTTTT. Its protein is CASSDPTSGGADTGELFF. The whole variable domain, filled in from reference TRBV9 and TRBJ2-2, reads DSGVTQTPKHLITATGQRVTLRCSPRSGDLSVYWYQQSLDQGLQFLIQYYNGEERAKGNILERFSAQQFPDLHSELNLSSLELGDSALYFCASSDPTSGGADTGELFFGEGSRLTVL.

This clone was seen just once. The rearrangement links TRBV7-2 to TRBJ1-2, with TRBD1 matching over 7 bases. This CDR3 is built from 14 residues. CDR1 SGHTA and CDR2 FQGNSA come from the germline V gene. The J segment lost 8 bases and the V segment lost 5 bases, leaving 11 bases of the junction unmatched. The CDR3 region is CASSDRDRKSGYTF. The CDR3 DNA follows: TGTGCCAGCAGCGACCGGGACAGAAAAAGCGGCTACACCTTC. Full variable domain (rest looked up from reference TRBV7-2 and TRBJ1-2): GAGVSQSPSNKVTEKGKDVELRCDPISGHTALYWYRQSLGQGLEFLIYFQGNSAPDKSGLPSDRFSAERTGGSVSTLTIQRTQQEDSAVYLCASSDRDRKSGYTFGSGTRLTVV.

The chain combines TRBV5-1 with TRBJ2-3; no firm D call. Germline V gene data show CDR1 as SGHRS and CDR2 as YFSETQ. The CDR3 length is 13 residues. Trimming stripped 4 bases from V and 2 bases from J, with 8 bases between. The CDR3 loop is CASSLPPTDTQYF. CDR3 nucleotides: TGCGCCAGCAGCCTGCCCCCCACAGATACGCAGTATTTT.

V is TRBV9 and J is TRBJ2-5; 9 nucleotides agree with TRBD2. The CDR3 has 17 amino acids. CDR1 and CDR2 (germline): SGDLS, YYNGEE. The junction had 8 bases not matched to a gene; V was cut back by 0 bases and J by 2 bases. The CDR3 protein is CASSVGASGAMQETQYF. For the CDR3, the DNA is TGTGCCAGCAGCGTAGGGGCTAGCGGGGCGATGCAAGAGACCCAGTACTTC.